The clone carrying this TCR beta chain was recorded at least ten times. The data were obtained in a study of patients and donors after allogeneic stem cell transplantation. A single record per CDR3 protein comes from TCRdb applying MiXCR to the RT-PCR reads. The table includes 200,000 to 250,000 distinct CDR3 sequences, 11% to 15% detected once. The clonotype was recovered from a human donor who was either an allogeneic HSCT recipient or a stem cell or donor lymphocyte infusion donor (not recorded which). It is not recorded whose cells these are; they may come from a transplant donor. Input material: blood, either unsorted or a sorted T cell fraction (not recorded which).

The CDR3: CASSWDGLRAFF. CDR3 DNA sequence: TGTGCCAGCAGCTGGGACGGACTTCGGGCTTTCTTT. This chain connects TRBV7-8 to TRBJ1-1, with D perhaps matching TRBD1 (5 bases). The germline gives CDR1 SGHVS, CDR2 FQNEAQ. The CDR3 is made up of 12 amino acids. V lost 4 bases, J lost 11 bases, and 14 bases lay in between. Drawing the rest from reference TRBV7-8 and TRBJ1-1, the complete variable domain is GAGVSQSPRYKVAKRGQDVALRCDPISGHVSLFWYQQALGQGPEFLTYFQNEAQLDKSGLPSDRFFAERPEGSVSTLKIQRTQQEDSAVYLCASSWDGLRAFFGQGTRLTVV.